The 8 T cell receptor beta chains below come from one sample, sequenced in a study of blood T cell repertoires in COVID-19. Sequencing was performed with immunoSEQ multiplex PCR; in TCRdb, only in-frame clones are kept and a portion is missing. Here the sample spans 350,000 to 550,000 clones, about 85% being singletons. The sequenced material came from PBMCs or T cells enriched from blood (not recorded which). The receptors stem from a woman aged 18-29 years with acute COVID-19.

This chain connects TRBV10-3 to TRBJ2-7; possibly TRBD1 for D (5 bases). This CDR3 region has 14 residues. Germline V gives CDR1 ENHRY, CDR2 SYGVKD. Deletions cut 6 bases from V and 1 base from J, with 13 bases between. The CDR3: CAIRDLTESYEQYF. For the CDR3, the DNA is TGTGCCATCAGGGACCTGACAGAATCCTACGAGCAGTACTTC.

The chain combines TRBV9 with TRBJ2-1; no definite D call. This CDR3 has 13 residues. V was cut by 1 base and J by 6 bases, with 8 bases left in between. Germline CDR1 is SGDLS and CDR2 is YYNGEE. CDR3 loop: CASSVLVPNEQFF. The CDR3, as DNA: TGTGCCAGCAGCGTACTAGTTCCCAATGAGCAGTTCTTC.

The genes are TRBV7-3 and TRBJ2-3; a weak D match, TRBD2 (6 bases). CDR1 is SGHTA and CDR2 is FQGTGA in the germline V gene. The CDR3 is 14 amino acids. V lost 5 bases and J 2 bases, leaving 11 bases between the germline ends. In DNA form, the CDR3 reads TGTGCCAGCAGCCCCGGGGGAGCCACAGATACGCAGTATTTT. Translation gives CASSPGGATDTQYF.

The chain is built from TRBV4-2 and TRBJ1-2; TRBD1 matches at 7 bases. J was trimmed by 5 bases and V by 1 base; bases with no gene match: 4. The germline CDR1 and CDR2 sequences are LGHNA and YNFKEQ. The CDR3 covers 14 residues. CDR3: CASSQGQGGYGYTF. CDR3 nucleotide sequence: TGTGCCAGCAGCCAAGGACAGGGTGGGTATGGCTACACCTTC.

V is TRBV11-2 and J is TRBJ1-5, with no clear D. The V gene's germline CDR1 is SGHAT and CDR2 FQNNGV. The ends were cut back, 4 bases at V and 5 bases at J, with 6 bases in the middle. The CDR3 loop spans 12 amino acids. The CDR3 coding sequence is TGTGCCAGCAGCTCCCCATATCAGCCCCAGCATTTT. As protein: CASSSPYQPQHF.

Points on this clone: Other DNA sequences in the same sample also yield this CDR3. V is TRBV20-1 and J is TRBJ1-2; D gene uncertain. Germline V CDR1 and CDR2: DFQATT, SNEGSKA (reference sequence). V lost 3 bases and J 5 bases, leaving 7 bases between the germline ends. The CDR3 extends over 11 amino acids. CDR3 sequence reads: CSASPGYGYTF. CDR3 DNA sequence: TGCAGTGCTAGTCCCGGGTATGGCTACACCTTC.

The rearrangement uses TRBV27 and TRBJ1-1; D perhaps matches TRBD1 (5 bases). The CDR3 spans 13 residues. Deletions cut 5 bases from V and 4 bases from J, with 11 bases between. CDR1 and CDR2 from the germline V gene are MNHEY and SMNVEV (reference sequence). Written as DNA, the CDR3 is TGTGCCAGCAGTCCCTCGGGGGTCACTGAAGCTTTCTTT. It specifies CASSPSGVTEAFF.

This sequence joins TRBV27 and TRBJ1-4; D gene ambiguous. The CDR3 is made up of 15 amino acids. Trimming removed 5 bases at V and 3 bases at J, with 13 bases between. CDR1 is MNHEY, CDR2 SMNVEV, per germline (reference sequence). CDR3 amino acids: CASSKTGGANEKLFF. CDR3 coding DNA: TGTGCCAGCAGTAAGACTGGCGGGGCTAATGAAAAACTGTTTTTT.